This T cell receptor (beta chain) comes out of a study of OX40 agonist ivuxolimab in advanced cancers. General study points: The authors also found low normalized T-cell clonal expansion in some nonresponders.

The timepoints at which blood was sampled were baseline, cycle 4 day 1, and cycle 7 day 1. Clones were read by immunoSEQ multiplex PCR, and TCRdb kept only the in-frame ones, dropping some. The repertoire holds 55,000 to 90,000 clones, with 88% as singletons. The table lists this clone with a count of one. What it binds is unknown. This clonotype was sampled from an adult with an advanced solid tumor such as melanoma, head and neck, liver or kidney cancer. This material consisted of CD4+ or CD8+ T cells sorted from blood, taken in a trial of the OX40 agonist ivuxolimab.

CDR3 loop: CASSSEIGTEQYF. CDR3 sequence (DNA): TGTGCCAGCAGCTCAGAGATAGGGACCGAGCAGTACTTC. The J gene is TRBJ2-7, the V gene TRBV7-9; TRBD1 or TRBD2 may be the D gene (5 bases each). The germline gives CDR1 SEHNR, CDR2 FQNEAQ (reference sequence). Deletions cut 4 bases from V and 6 bases from J, with 13 bases between. This CDR3 is 13 amino acids long.